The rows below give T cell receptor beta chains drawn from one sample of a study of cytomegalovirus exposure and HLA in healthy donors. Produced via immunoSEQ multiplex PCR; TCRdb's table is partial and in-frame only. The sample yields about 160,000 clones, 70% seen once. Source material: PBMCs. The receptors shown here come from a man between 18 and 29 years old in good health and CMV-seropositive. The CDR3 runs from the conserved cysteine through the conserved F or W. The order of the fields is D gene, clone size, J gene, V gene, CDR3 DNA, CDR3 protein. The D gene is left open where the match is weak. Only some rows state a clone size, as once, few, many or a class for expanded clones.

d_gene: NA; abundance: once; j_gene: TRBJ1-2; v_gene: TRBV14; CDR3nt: TGTGCCAGCAGCCAAGATAGGATACAGACAGCTAACTATGGCTACACCTTC; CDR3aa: CASSQDRIQTANYGYTF
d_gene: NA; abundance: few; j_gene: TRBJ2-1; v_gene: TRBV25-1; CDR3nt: TGTGCCAGCTCCACAGGGAACTCCTACAATGAGCAGTTCTTC; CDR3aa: CASSTGNSYNEQFF
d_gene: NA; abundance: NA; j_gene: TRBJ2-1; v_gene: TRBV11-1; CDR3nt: TGTGCCAGCAGCTTTAGCCGACGCTCCTACAATGAGCAGTTCTTC; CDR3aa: CASSFSRRSYNEQFF
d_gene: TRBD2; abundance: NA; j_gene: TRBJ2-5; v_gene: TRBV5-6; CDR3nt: TGTGCCAGCAGTTTGGTGAGCGGGAGTACAAGGGTGTATCAAGAGACCCAGTACTTC; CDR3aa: CASSLVSGSTRVYQETQYF
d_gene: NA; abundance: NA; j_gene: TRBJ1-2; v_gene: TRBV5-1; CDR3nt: TGCGCCAGCAGCTTGGATCAGGGGAGCTATGGCTACACCTTC; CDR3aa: CASSLDQGSYGYTF
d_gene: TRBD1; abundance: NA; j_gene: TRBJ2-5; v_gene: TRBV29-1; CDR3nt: TGCAGCGTTGAGGGACAGGGGTGGCAAGAGACCCAGTACTTC; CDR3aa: CSVEGQGWQETQYF
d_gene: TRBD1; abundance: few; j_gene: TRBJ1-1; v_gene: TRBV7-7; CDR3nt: TGTGCTAGTCTGGGACAGGGGAACACTGAAGCTTTCTTT; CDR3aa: CASLGQGNTEAFF
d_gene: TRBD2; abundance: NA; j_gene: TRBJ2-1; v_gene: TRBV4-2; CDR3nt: TGTGCCAGCAGTCCCTGGACTAGCGGGGGGGTTCTCAATGAGCAGTTCTTC; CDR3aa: CASSPWTSGGVLNEQFF
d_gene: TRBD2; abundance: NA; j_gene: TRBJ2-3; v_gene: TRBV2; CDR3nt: TGTGCCAGCACCCGACTAGCAACAAGCACAGATACGCAGTATTTT; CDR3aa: CASTRLATSTDTQYF
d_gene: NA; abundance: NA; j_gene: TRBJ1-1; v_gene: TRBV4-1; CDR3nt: TGCGCCAGCAGCCAAGTGAGTTTGAACACTGAAGCTTTCTTT; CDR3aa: CASSQVSLNTEAFF
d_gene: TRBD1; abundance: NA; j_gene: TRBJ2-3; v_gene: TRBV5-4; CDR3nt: TGTGCCAGCACCTTGGACCGGGACAGGACAGATACGCAGTATTTT; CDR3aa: CASTLDRDRTDTQYF
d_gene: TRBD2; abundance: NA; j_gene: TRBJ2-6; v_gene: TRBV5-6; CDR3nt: TGTGCCAGCAGTGTGACTAGCATTAGCTCTGGGGCCAACGTCCTGACTTTC; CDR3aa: CASSVTSISSGANVLTF
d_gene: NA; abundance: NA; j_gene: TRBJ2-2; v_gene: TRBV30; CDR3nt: TGTGCCTGGAGTGCAGGGGAACTTCCTAGGGGCCTCACCGGGGAGCTGTTTTTT; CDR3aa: CAWSAGELPRGLTGELFF
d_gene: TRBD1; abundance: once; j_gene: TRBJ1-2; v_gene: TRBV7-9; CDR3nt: TGTGCCGGCGACAGGGGCAACTATGGCTACACCTTC; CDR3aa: CAGDRGNYGYTF
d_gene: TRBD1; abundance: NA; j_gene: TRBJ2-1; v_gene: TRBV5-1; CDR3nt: TGCGCCAGCAGTTTACAGGGGGCTAGCTACAATGAGCAGTTCTTC; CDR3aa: CASSLQGASYNEQFF
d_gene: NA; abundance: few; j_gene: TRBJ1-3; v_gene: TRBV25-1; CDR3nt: TGTGCCAGCAGTGAGTTCGGGGAAATCAGAAACACCATATATTTT; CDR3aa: CASSEFGEIRNTIYF
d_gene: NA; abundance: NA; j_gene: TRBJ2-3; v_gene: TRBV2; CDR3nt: TGTGCCAGCAGTATGCGCCTCGCTAGCACAGATACGCAGTATTTT; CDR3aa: CASSMRLASTDTQYF
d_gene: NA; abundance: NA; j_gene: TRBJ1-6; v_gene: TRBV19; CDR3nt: TGTGCCAGTAACCAGGGAATTAATTCACCCCTCCACTTT; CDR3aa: CASNQGINSPLHF
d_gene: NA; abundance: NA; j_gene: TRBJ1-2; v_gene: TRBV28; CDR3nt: TGTGCCAGCAGTTTGGCAGGGAATGGCTACACCTTC; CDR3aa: CASSLAGNGYTF
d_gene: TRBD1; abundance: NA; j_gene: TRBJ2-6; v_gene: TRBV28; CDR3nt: TGTGCCAGCAGTTCGCCCAGACAGGGGAGCAACGTCCTGACTTTC; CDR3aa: CASSSPRQGSNVLTF
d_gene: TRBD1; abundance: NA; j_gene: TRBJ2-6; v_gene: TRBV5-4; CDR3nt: TGTGCCAGCAGCACCATGGGACAGTCGAGCTCTGGGGCCAACGTCCTGACTTTC; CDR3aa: CASSTMGQSSSGANVLTF
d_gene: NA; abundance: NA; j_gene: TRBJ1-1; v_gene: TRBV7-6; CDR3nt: TGTGCCAGCAGCTTAAGCGGGACCACTGAAGCTTTCTTT; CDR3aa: CASSLSGTTEAFF
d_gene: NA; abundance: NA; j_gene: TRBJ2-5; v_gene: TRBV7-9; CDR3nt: TGTGCCAGCAGCTTAGCGACAGGACAGGAGACCCAGTACTTC; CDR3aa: CASSLATGQETQYF
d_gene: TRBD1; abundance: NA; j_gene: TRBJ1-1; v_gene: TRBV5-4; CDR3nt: TGTGCCAGCAGCTCGACAGGGGGAGGCACTGAAGCTTTCTTT; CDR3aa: CASSSTGGGTEAFF
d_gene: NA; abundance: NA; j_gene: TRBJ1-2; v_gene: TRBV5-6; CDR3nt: TGTGCCAGCAGCTTTCTTGACAGCCCAGATTTCTATGGCTACACCTTC; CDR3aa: CASSFLDSPDFYGYTF
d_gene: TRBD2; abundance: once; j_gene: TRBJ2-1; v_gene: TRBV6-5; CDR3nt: TGTGCCAGCAGTTCAAAGGCGGGAGGGCCAGATGAGCAGTTCTTC; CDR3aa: CASSSKAGGPDEQFF
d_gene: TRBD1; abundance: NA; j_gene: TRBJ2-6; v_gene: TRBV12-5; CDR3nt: TGTGCTAGTGGCTCCCGGGACAGGGGGTCTGGGGCCAACGTCCTGACTTTC; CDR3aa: CASGSRDRGSGANVLTF
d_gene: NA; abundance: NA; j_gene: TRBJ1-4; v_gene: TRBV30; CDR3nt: TGTGCCTACCGGGATCCCGAAAAACTGTTTTTT; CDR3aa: CAYRDPEKLFF
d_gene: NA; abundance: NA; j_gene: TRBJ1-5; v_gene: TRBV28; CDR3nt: TGTGCCAGCAGCACCAGGGGCGGCAATCAGCCCCAGCATTTT; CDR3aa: CASSTRGGNQPQHF
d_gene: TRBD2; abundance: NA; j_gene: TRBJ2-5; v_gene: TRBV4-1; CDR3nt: TGCGCCAGCAGCCGGCAGGCGGGAGGCCCTCAAGAGACCCAGTACTTC; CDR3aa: CASSRQAGGPQETQYF
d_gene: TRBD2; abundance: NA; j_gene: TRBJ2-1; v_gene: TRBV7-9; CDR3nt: TGTGCCAGCAGCTACGGACTAGCGGACAATGAGCAGTTCTTC; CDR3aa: CASSYGLADNEQFF
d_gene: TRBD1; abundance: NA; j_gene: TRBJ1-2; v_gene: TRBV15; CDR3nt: TGTGCCACCGCCTTCCCGGGACAGGCCAACTATGGCTACACCTTC; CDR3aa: CATAFPGQANYGYTF
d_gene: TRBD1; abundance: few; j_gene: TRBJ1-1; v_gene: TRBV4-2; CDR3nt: TGTGCCAGCAGCCAGGGGGGACAGATGAACACTGAAGCTTTCTTT; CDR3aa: CASSQGGQMNTEAFF
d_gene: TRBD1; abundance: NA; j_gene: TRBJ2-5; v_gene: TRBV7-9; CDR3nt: TGTGCCAGCAGTCTGCCGACAGGGGGCTCGAAGACCCAGTACTTC; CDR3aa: CASSLPTGGSKTQYF
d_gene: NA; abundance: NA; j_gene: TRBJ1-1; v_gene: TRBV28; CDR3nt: TGTGCCAGCCAACTCAACACTGAAGCTTTCTTT; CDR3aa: CASQLNTEAFF